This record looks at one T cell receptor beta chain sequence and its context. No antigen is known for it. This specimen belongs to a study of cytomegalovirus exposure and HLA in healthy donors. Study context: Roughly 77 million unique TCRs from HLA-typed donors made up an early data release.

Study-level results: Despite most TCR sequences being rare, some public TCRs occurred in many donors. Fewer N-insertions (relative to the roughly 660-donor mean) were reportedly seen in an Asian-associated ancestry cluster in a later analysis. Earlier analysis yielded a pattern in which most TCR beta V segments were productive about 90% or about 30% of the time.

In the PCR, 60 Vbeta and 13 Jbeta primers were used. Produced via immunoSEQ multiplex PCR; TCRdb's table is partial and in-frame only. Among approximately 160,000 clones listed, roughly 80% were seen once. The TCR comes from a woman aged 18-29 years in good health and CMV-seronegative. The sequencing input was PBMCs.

CDR3 sequence reads: CASRPGSTGELFF. The CDR3 nucleotides read TGCGCCAGCAGACCCGGGAGCACCGGGGAGCTGTTTTTT. This sequence joins TRBV5-1 and TRBJ2-2, with a weak D call TRBD2 (6 bases). CDR1 is SGHRS, CDR2 YFSETQ, per germline. Trimming stripped 5 bases from V and 4 bases from J, with 9 bases between. CDR3 length: 13 residues.